The T cell receptor (beta chain) described here comes from a study of PD-L1 blockade in urothelial cancer. Sample time point: pretreatment peripheral blood. Using immunoSEQ multiplex PCR, the repertoire was profiled, and TCRdb retains in-frame clones only, with some absent. The table has about 45,000 clones, about 88% seen once. The ends were cut back, 4 bases at V and 2 bases at J, with 7 bases in the middle. This CDR3 has 13 residues. The germline gives CDR1 SGDLS, CDR2 YYNGEE. The clonotype originates from a donor at least 40 years old with urothelial cancer. Sequenced material: PBMCs, taken around atezolizumab (anti-PD-L1) treatment. The chain is built from TRBV9 and TRBJ2-1; D unresolved. The CDR3 loop reads CASSPTTYNEQFF. CDR3 nucleotide sequence: TGTGCCAGCAGCCCTACCACCTACAATGAGCAGTTCTTC.